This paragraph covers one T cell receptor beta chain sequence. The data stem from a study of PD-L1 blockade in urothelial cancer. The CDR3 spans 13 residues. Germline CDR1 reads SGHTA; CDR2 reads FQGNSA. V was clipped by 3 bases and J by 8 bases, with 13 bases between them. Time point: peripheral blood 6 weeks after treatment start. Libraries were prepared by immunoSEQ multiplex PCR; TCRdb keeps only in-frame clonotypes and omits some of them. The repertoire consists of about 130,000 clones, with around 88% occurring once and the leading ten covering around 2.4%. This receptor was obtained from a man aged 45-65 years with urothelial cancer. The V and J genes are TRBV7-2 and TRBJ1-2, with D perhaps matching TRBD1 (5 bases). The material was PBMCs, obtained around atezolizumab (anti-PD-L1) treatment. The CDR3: CASSLGGGTGYTF. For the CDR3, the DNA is TGTGCCAGCAGCTTGGGGGGAGGGACGGGCTACACCTTC.